This TCR beta chain comes out of a study of T cells in tuberculosis. General study findings and limits: Smaller distances to GMM-specific TCRs suggested their expansion in active tuberculosis.

Using immunoSEQ multiplex PCR, the repertoire was profiled, and TCRdb retains in-frame clones only, with some absent. Of about 44,000 clones listed, roughly 95% were seen once; the top ten hold around 7.5%. In the case of this clone: Its specificity is unknown.

CDR1 and CDR2 from the germline V gene are SGHDT and YYEEEE. Trimming removed 4 bases at V and 9 bases at J, with 10 bases between. The CDR3 is 11 amino acids. The sequenced sample consisted of PBMCs. This chain connects TRBV5-6 to TRBJ1-2; TRBD1 is a possible D gene (5 bases). The receptor was derived from a donor between 10 and 29 years old with latent tuberculosis or without tuberculosis infection. CDR3: CASSTGRSYTF. CDR3 coding DNA: TGTGCCAGCAGCACAGGACGTAGCTACACCTTC.